This T cell receptor (beta chain) was captured in a study of cytomegalovirus exposure and HLA in healthy donors. Findings and limits, study-wide: Across donors, presence/absence analyses took sequencing depth to be roughly uniform.

In the case of this clone: Its antigen is unknown.

The CDR3 contains 13 residues. CDR1 LNHDA and CDR2 SQIVND come from the germline V gene (reference sequence). V shed 8 bases and J shed 4 bases, with 12 bases lying between them. The study ran its PCR with 60 Vbeta and 13 Jbeta primers. The table came from immunoSEQ multiplex PCR; TCRdb's copy has only in-frame clones and leaves some out. The sample carries 180,000 or so clones, about 79% recorded once. The material sequenced was PBMCs. The gene calls are TRBV19 and TRBJ2-1; D possibly corresponds to TRBD1 (6 bases). This receptor was taken from a boy aged 2 to 9 in good health and CMV-seronegative. CDR3 in amino acids: CASGKDRYNEQFF. Here the CDR3 DNA reads TGTGCCAGTGGAAAGGACAGATACAATGAGCAGTTCTTC.